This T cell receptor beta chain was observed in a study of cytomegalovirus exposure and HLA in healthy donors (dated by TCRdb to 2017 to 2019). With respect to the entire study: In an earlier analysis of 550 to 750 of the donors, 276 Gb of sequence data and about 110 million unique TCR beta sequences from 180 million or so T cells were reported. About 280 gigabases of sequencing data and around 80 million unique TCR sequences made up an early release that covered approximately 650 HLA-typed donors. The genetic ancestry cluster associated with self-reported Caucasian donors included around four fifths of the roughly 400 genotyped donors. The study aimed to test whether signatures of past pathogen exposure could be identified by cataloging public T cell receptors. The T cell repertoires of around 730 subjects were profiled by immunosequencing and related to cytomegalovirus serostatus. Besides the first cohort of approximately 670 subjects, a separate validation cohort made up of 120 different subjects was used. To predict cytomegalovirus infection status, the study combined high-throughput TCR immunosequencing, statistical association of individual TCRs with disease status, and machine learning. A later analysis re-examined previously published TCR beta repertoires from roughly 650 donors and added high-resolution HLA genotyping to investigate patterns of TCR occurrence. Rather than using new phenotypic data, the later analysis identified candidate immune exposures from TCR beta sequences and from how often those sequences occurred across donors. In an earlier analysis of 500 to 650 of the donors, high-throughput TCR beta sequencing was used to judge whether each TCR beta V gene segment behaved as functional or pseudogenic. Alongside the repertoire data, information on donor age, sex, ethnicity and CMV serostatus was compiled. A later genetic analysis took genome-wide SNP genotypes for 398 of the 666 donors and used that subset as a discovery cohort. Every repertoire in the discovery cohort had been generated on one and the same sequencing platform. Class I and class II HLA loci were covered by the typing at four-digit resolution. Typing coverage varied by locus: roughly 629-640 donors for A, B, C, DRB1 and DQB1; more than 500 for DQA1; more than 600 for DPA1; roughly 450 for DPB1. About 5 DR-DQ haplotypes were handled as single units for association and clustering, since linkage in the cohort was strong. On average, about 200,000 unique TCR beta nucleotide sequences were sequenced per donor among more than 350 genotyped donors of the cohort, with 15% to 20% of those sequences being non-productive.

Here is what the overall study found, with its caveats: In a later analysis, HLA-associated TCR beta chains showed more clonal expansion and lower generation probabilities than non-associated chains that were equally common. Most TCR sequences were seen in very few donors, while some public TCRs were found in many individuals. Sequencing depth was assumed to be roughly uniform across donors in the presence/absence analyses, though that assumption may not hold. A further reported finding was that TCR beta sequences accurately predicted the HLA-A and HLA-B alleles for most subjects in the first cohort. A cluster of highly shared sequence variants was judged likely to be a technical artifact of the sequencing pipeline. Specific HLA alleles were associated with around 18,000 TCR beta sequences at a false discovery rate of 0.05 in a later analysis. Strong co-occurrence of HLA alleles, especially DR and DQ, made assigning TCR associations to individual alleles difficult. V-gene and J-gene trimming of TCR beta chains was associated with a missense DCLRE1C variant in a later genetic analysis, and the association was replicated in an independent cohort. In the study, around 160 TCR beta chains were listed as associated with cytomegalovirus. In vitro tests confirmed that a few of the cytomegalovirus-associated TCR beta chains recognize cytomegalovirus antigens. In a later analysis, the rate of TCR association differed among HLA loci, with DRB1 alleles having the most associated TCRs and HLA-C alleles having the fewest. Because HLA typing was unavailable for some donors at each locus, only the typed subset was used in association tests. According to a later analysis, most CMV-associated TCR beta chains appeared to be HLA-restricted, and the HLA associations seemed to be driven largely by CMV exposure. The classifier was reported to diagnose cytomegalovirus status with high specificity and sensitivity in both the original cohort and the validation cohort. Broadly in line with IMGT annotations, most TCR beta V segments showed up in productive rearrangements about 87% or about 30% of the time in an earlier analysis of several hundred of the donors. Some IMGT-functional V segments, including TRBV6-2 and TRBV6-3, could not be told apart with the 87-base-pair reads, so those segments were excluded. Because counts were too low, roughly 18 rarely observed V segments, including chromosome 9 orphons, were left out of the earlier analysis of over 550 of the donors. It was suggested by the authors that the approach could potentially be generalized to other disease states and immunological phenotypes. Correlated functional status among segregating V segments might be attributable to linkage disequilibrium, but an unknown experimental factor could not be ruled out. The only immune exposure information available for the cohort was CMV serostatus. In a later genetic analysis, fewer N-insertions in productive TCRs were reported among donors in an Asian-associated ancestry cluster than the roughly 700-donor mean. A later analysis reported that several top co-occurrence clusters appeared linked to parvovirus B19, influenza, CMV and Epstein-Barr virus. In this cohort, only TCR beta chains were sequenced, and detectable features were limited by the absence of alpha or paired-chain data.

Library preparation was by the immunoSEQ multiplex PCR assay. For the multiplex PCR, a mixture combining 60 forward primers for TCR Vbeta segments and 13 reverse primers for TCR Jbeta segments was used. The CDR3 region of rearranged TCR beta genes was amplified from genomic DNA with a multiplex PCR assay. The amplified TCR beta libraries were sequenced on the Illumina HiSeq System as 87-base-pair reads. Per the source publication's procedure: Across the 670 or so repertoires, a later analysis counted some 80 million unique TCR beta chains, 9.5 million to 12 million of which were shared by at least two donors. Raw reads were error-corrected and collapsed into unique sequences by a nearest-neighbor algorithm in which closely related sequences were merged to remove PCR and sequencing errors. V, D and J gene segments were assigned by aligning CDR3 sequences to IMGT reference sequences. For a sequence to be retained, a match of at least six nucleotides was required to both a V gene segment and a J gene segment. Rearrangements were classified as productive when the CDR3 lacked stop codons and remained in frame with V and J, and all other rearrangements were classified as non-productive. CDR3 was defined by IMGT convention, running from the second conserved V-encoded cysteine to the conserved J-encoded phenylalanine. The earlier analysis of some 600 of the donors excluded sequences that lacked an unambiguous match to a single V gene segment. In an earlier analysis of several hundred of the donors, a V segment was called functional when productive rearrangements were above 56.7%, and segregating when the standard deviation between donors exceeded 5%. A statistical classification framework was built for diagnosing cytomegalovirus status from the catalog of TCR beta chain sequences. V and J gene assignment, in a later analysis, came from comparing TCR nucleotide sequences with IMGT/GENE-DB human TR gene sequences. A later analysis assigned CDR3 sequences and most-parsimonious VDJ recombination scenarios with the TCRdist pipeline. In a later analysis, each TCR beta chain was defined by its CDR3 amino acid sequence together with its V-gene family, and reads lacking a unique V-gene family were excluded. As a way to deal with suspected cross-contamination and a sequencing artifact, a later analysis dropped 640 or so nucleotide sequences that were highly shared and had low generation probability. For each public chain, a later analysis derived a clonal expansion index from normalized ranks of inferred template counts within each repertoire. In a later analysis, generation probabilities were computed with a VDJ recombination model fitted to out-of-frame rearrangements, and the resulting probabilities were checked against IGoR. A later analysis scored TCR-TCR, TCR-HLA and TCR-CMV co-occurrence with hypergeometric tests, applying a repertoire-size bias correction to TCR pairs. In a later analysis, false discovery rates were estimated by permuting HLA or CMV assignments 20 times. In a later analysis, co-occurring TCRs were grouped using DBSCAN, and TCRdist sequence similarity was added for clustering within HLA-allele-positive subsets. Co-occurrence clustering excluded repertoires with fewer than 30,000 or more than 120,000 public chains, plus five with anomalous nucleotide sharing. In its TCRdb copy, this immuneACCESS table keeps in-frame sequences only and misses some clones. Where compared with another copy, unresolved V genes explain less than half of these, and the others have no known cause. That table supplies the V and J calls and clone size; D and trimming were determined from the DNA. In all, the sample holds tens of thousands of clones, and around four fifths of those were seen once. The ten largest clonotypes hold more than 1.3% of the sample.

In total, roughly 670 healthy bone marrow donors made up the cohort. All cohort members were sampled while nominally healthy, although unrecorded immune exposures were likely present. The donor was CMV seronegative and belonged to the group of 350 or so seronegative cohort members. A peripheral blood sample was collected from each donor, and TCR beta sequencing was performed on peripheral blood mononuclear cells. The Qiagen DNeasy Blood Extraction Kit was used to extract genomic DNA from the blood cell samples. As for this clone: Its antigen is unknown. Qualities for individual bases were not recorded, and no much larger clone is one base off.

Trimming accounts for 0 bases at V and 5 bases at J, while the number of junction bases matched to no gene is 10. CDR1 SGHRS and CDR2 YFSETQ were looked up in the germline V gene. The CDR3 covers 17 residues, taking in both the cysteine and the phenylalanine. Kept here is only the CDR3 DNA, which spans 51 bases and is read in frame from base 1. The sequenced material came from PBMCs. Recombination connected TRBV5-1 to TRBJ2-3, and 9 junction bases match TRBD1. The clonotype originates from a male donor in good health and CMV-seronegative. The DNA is TGCGCCAGCAGCTTGGCCTCACAGGGGGCTCACTTAGATACGCAGTATTTT. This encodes CASSLASQGAHLDTQYF. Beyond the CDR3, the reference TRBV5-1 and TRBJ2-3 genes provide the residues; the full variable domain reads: KAGVTQTPRYLIKTRGQQVTLSCSPISGHRSVSWYQQTPGQGLQFLFEYFSETQRNKGNFPGRFSGRQFSNSRSEMNVSTLELGDSALYLCASSLASQGAHLDTQYFGPGTRLTVL.